This T cell receptor (beta chain) originates from a study of T cell responses to AZD1222 COVID-19 vaccine (dated by TCRdb to about 2021). Regarding the complete study: A total of more than 230 trial participants underwent TCR sequencing, of whom roughly 210 received two doses of AZD1222 and about 26 received two doses of the MenACWY control vaccine. Trial participants were enrolled by age into subgroups of 18-55, 56-69 and 70-plus years, and roughly 150, 30 and 60 TCR-sequenced participants, respectively, were included in these subgroups.

Results and caveats for the whole study, not just this receptor: Reportedly, almost half of the unique spike-specific TCRs recognized epitopes lying outside the regions that are mutated in the B.1.351 and B.1.1.7 variants. After two AZD1222 doses, both the breadth and the depth of spike-specific TCRs were significantly higher than at day 0 and than in MenACWY recipients. CD4 TCRs associated with the vaccine covered the entire spike protein, and the dominant responses were in regions 160-218 and 743-854. In the small 56-69-year group, the increase in depth fell short of significance, most likely because of low power. No day 14 peak-response samples were available, so repertoires were characterized only after the peak T cell response. Conclusions about previously exposed vaccinees are limited, since just six or seven AZD1222 recipients were seropositive for SARS-CoV-2 at baseline. Participants were mostly white British and included more females than males, and it was suggested by the authors that clonal diversity may have been underestimated.

About this clone itself: The antigen it binds to is not known. No base quality information exists; no much larger clone differs at one position.

This specimen's time point label, interpreted: about 28 days (+/-7) after the second vaccine dose. Explained via the paper, the treatment or condition label denotes: meningococcal conjugate vaccine given as trial control. Vaccinee samples came from UK trials COV001 and COV002, including a single-blind randomized controlled phase 2/3 trial of AZD1222 (ChAdOx1 nCoV-19) in healthy adults. For TCRbeta chain sequencing, PBMC samples were collected from trial participants at day 0 and at day 28 after the second dose. The CDR3 regions of human TCRbeta chains were subjected to immunosequencing. Under the source paper's analysis protocol: Repertoire TCRs were matched against a reference library of SARS-CoV-2-specific TCRs generated with the MIRA antigen-specificity platform. Breadth was defined as the fraction of unique TCRs that were SARS-CoV-2-associated, and depth was defined as the fraction of total T cells that were SARS-CoV-2-associated. Using the MIRA data, each spike-specific TCR was assigned both to the spike region to which the TCR was reactive and to a CD4 or CD8 class. Log10-transformed breadth and depth values were compared by one-way ANOVA with Sidak's multiple comparisons tests. This immuneACCESS table, as held by TCRdb, lists in-frame sequences with V and J called but not all clones. Of the missing ones, under half trace to an unresolved V gene in checked studies; the others have no known cause. Clonal size and the V and J genes are those of that table, whereas D and trimming came from the DNA. The sample includes roughly 120,000 clones, with roughly 90% observed a single time. The top ten hold roughly 4.2% of the sample.

There are 15 amino acids in the CDR3, from cysteine to phenylalanine inclusive. Just CDR3 DNA is preserved here, 45 bases in frame from base 1. The germline V gene specifies SGHVS as CDR1 and FNYEAQ as CDR2. At the junction V is shortened by 0 bases and J by 8 bases; bases outside the gene matches: 4. This receptor was taken from an adult who received the MenACWY meningococcal vaccine as a control. This chain is built from TRBV7-6 and TRBJ1-4; 9 bases in between match TRBD1. The material was peripheral blood, obtained 28 days after the second dose of the MenACWY control vaccine. The nucleotide sequence is given as TGTGCCAGCAGCTTAGCGGGGACAGGGAGCGAAAAACTGTTTTTT. It codes for CASSLAGTGSEKLFF.